This T cell receptor beta chain appears in the sequencing data of a study of cytomegalovirus exposure and HLA in healthy donors. Germline V gene data show CDR1 as WNHNN and CDR2 as SYGVQD (reference sequence). V was shortened by 4 bases and J by 4 bases, with 6 bases between the two germline ends. The CDR3 spans 12 residues. PCR primers comprised 60 Vbeta and 13 Jbeta primers. Produced via immunoSEQ multiplex PCR; TCRdb's table is partial and in-frame only. In the table there are fewer than 200,000 clones, 82% of which are singletons. Sequenced sample: PBMCs. V usage is TRBV10-1 and J usage is TRBJ2-3; D gene uncertain. This receptor was taken from a girl between 5 and 17 years old in good health and CMV-seropositive. CDR3 DNA: TGCGCCAGCAGTGCTCTAGCAGATACGCAGTATTTT. Translation: CASSALADTQYF.